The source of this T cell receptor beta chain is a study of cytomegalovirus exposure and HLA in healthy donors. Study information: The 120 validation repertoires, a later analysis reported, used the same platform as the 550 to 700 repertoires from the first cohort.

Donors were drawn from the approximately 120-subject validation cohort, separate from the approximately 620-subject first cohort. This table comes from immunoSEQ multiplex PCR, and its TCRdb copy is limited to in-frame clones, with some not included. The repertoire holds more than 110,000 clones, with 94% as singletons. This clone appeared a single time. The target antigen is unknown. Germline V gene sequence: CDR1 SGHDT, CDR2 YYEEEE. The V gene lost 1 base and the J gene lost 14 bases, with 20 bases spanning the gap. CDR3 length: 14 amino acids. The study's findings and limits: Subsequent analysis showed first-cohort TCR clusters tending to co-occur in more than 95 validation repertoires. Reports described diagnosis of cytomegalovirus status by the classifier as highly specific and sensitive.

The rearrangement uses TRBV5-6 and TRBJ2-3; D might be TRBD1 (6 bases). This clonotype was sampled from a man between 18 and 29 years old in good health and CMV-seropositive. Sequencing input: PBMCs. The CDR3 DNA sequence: TGTGCCAGCAGCTTGAGACAGGCCTTCGACCGTCTGTATTTT. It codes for CASSLRQAFDRLYF.